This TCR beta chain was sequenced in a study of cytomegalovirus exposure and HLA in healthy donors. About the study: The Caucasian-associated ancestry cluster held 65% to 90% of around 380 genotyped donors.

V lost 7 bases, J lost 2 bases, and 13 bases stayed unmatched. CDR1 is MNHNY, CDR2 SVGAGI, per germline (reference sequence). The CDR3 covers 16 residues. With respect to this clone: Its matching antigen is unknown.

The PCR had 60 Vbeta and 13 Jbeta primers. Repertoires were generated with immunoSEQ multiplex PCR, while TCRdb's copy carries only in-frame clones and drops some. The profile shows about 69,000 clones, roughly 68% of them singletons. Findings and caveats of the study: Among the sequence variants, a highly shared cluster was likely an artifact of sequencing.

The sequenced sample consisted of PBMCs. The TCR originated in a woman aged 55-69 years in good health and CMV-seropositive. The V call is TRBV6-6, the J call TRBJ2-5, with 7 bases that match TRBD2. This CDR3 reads CASTDPGGGEQETQYF. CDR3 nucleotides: TGTGCCAGCACCGACCCCGGGGGAGGGGAGCAAGAGACCCAGTACTTC.